Each of the 21 T cell receptor beta chains below was sequenced from the same sample in a study of blood T cell repertoires in COVID-19. The table came from immunoSEQ multiplex PCR; TCRdb's copy has only in-frame clones and leaves some out. The sample carries tens of thousands of clones, around 85% recorded once. Sequencing was done on a sample of peripheral blood. The receptors come from a woman aged 70 to 79 with acute or convalescent COVID-19.

This clone was recorded once. This rearrangement joins TRBV7-9 to TRBJ1-2; D call uncertain. The CDR3 is 14 residues long. The V gene's germline CDR1 is SEHNR and CDR2 FQNEAQ (reference sequence). V was clipped by 1 base and J by 4 bases, with 10 bases between them. In DNA, the CDR3 is TGTGCCAGCAGCTTAGGCCCTGCGAGCTATGGCTACACCTTC. Its protein is CASSLGPASYGYTF.

The genes are TRBV24-1 and TRBJ1-2, with TRBD1 matching 8 bases. The V gene's germline CDR1 is KGHDR and CDR2 SFDVKD. The V segment lost 0 bases and the J segment 4 bases; nucleotides outside the gene matches: 0. The CDR3 has 14 residues. The CDR3 loop is CATSDLTGGYGYTF. The CDR3 DNA is TGTGCCACCAGTGATTTGACAGGGGGCTATGGCTACACCTTC.

The chain joins TRBV7-2 to TRBJ1-5; 9 bases align to TRBD1. Trimming took 5 bases from V and 3 from J; bases not matched to a gene: 5. Germline CDR1 reads SGHTA; CDR2 reads FQGNSA. The CDR3 contains 15 residues. CDR3 sequence (DNA): TGTGCCAGCAGCCTCAGGACAGGGGACAATCAGCCCCAGCATTTT. This gives the protein CASSLRTGDNQPQHF. The variable domain in full, completed from reference TRBV7-2 and TRBJ1-5, reads GAGVSQSPSNKVTEKGKDVELRCDPISGHTALYWYRQSLGQGLEFLIYFQGNSAPDKSGLPSDRFSAERTGGSVSTLTIQRTQQEDSAVYLCASSLRTGDNQPQHFGDGTRLSIL.

The rearrangement links TRBV29-1 to TRBJ1-1, with D perhaps TRBD1 (6 bases). V was clipped by 6 bases and J by 1 base, with 12 bases between them. CDR1 and CDR2 (germline): SQVTM, ANQGSEA. The CDR3 runs to 13 residues. CDR3 nucleotide sequence: TGCAGCGTCTTGGGACAACAGAACACTGAAGCTTTCTTT. It yields the protein CSVLGQQNTEAFF.

The genes are TRBV19 and TRBJ1-1; D may be TRBD1 (6 bases). Trimming removed 3 bases from V and 1 base from J, with 12 bases in between. This CDR3 comprises 15 residues. Per germline, CDR1 LNHDA and CDR2 SQIVND (reference sequence). CDR3: CASSMVDRKNTEAFF. The CDR3 coding sequence is TGTGCCAGTAGTATGGTCGACAGGAAGAACACTGAAGCTTTCTTT.

The chain has TRBV19 and TRBJ1-5, with D perhaps TRBD1 (6 bases). The V end lost 5 bases, the J end lost 5 bases, and 16 bases lay between the germline ends. Germline V gives CDR1 LNHDA, CDR2 SQIVND (reference sequence). This CDR3 is built from 15 residues. The CDR3 coding sequence is TGTGCCAGTAGTGACCTACAGGGTCCCCATCAGCCCCAGCATTTT. This gives the protein CASSDLQGPHQPQHF. Variable domain in full (rest from reference TRBV19 and TRBJ1-5): DGGITQSPKYLFRKEGQNVTLSCEQNLNHDAMYWYRQDPGQGLRLIYYSQIVNDFQKGDIAEGYSVSREKKESFPLTVTSAQKNPTAFYLCASSDLQGPHQPQHFGDGTRLSIL.

In this sample, this clone turned up a few times. The chain is built from TRBV27 and TRBJ2-5; D call uncertain. With 0 bases removed from V and 1 base from J, the gap between germline ends came to 15 bases. The CDR3 is 17 residues long. Looked up from germline, CDR1 is MNHEY and CDR2 is SMNVEV (reference sequence). The CDR3 loop is CASSLSAGTAIQETQYF. The CDR3, as DNA: TGTGCCAGCAGTTTATCGGCCGGCACAGCCATCCAAGAGACCCAGTACTTC.

This chain joins TRBV7-8 and TRBJ1-2; 7 bases line up with TRBD1. CDR1 is SGHVS and CDR2 is FQNEAQ in the germline V gene. Trimming removed 1 base from V and 0 bases from J; junction bases left unmatched: 2. The CDR3 is made up of 15 amino acids. The CDR3 loop reads CASSLEQGPNYGYTF. The DNA of the CDR3 is TGTGCCAGCAGCTTAGAACAGGGGCCTAACTATGGCTACACCTTC.

The rearrangement links TRBV12-5 to TRBJ1-2; D remains ambiguous. Looked up from germline, CDR1 is LGHNT and CDR2 is FRNRAP. V lost 1 base, J lost 2 bases, and 5 bases lay in between. The CDR3 has 13 amino acids. This CDR3 reads CASGLGRNYGYTF. The CDR3, as DNA: TGTGCTAGTGGTTTGGGTAGAAACTATGGCTACACCTTC. Full variable domain (outside the CDR3, taken from reference TRBV12-5 and TRBJ1-2): DARVTQTPRHKVTEMGQEVTMRCQPILGHNTVFWYRQTMMQGLELLAYFRNRAPLDDSGMPKDRFSAEMPDATLATLKIQPSEPRDSAVYFCASGLGRNYGYTFGSGTRLTVV.

The chain is built from TRBV4-3 and TRBJ2-5; 7 bases line up with TRBD1. Germline-derived CDR1 and CDR2 are LGHNA and YSLEER. This CDR3 has 15 amino acids. V lost 3 bases and J lost 4; bases outside the gene matches: 8. CDR3 nucleotide sequence: TGCGCCAGCAGCCAGGGGGACAGCGAATCAGAGACCCAGTACTTC. It translates to CASSQGDSESETQYF.

The genes are TRBV30 and TRBJ2-5, with D possibly TRBD2 on 6 matching bases. V lost 3 bases and J lost 4, with 21 bases in between. Germline-derived CDR1 and CDR2 are GTSNPN and SVGIG (reference sequence). This CDR3 region has 16 residues. This chain's CDR3 is CAWSIGGVGPRETQYF. The CDR3 DNA reads as TGTGCCTGGAGCATCGGGGGAGTGGGGCCGAGAGAGACCCAGTACTTC.

The chain is built from TRBV18 and TRBJ2-7; D is perhaps TRBD1 (6 bases). Germline lookup yields CDR1 KGHSH and CDR2 LQKENI. The V gene lost 0 bases and the J gene lost 0 bases, with 9 bases spanning the gap. This CDR3 contains 15 residues. The CDR3 here is CASSPPGTSSYEQYV. CDR3 DNA sequence: TGTGCCAGCTCACCACCGGGGACAAGCTCCTACGAGCAGTACGTC.

The chain recombines TRBV5-1 with TRBJ2-3; D gene unclear. Germline values: CDR1 SGHRS, CDR2 YFSETQ. V lost 3 bases, J lost 0 bases, and 5 bases lay in between. CDR3 length: 13 amino acids. CDR3 sequence: CASSSTSTDTQYF. The CDR3, as DNA: TGCGCCAGCAGCTCCACTAGCACAGATACGCAGTATTTT.

This chain uses TRBV6-2 or TRBV6-3 with TRBJ2-3, with D unclear. Germline CDR1 and CDR2: MNHEY and SVGEGT. Trimming removed 4 bases from V and 1 base from J, with 12 bases in between. The CDR3 extends over 15 amino acids. The CDR3 DNA reads TGTGCCAGCAGTTCAGCAGGTGTCGGCACAGATACGCAGTATTTT. Protein: CASSSAGVGTDTQYF.

This chain uses TRBV7-9 with TRBJ1-5; maybe TRBD1 (5 bases). The germline gives CDR1 SEHNR, CDR2 FQNEAQ (reference sequence). CDR3 size: 12 residues. The ends were cut back, 0 bases at V and 15 bases at J, with 12 bases in the middle. This CDR3 is CASSLAPGGLHF. Written as DNA, the CDR3 is TGTGCCAGCAGCTTAGCTCCCGGGGGATTGCATTTT.

This sequence joins TRBV21-1 and TRBJ2-2; the DNA was not used to check the table's D call, TRBD1. TRBV21-1 counts as a pseudogene. The CDR3 is made up of 19 amino acids. The CDR3 DNA reads TGTGCCAGCAGCACTCCCGGGACAGGAGGGGGCCCTCCCACCGGGGAGCTGTTTTTT. This encodes CASSTPGTGGGPPTGELFF.

The chain has TRBV5-1 and TRBJ2-5; 7 bases match TRBD2. J was trimmed by 6 bases and V by 1 base; bases with no gene match: 6. The CDR3 has 14 residues. Germline CDR1 reads SGHRS; CDR2 reads YFSETQ. The CDR3 loop is CASSLSSGMKTQYF. As DNA, the CDR3 is TGCGCCAGCAGCTTGTCAAGCGGGATGAAGACCCAGTACTTC.

V usage is TRBV28 and J usage is TRBJ2-3, with 15 positions matching TRBD2. V lost 6 bases to trimming and J lost 2 bases; unmatched junction nucleotides: 6. Germline loops: CDR1 MDHEN, CDR2 SYDVKM. CDR3 size: 17 residues. The CDR3 loop reads CASSLGTSGGITDTQYF. CDR3 nucleotide sequence: TGTGCCAGCAGCCTCGGGACTAGCGGGGGGATCACAGATACGCAGTATTTT. The entire variable domain, with the rest obtained from reference TRBV28 and TRBJ2-3, is as follows: DVKVTQSSRYLVKRTGEKVFLECVQDMDHENMFWYRQDPGLGLRLIYFSYDVKMKEKGDIPEGYSVSREKKERFSLILESASTNQTSMYLCASSLGTSGGITDTQYFGPGTRLTVL.

CDR3 in DNA: TGTGCCACCGGGGGGCGTTTGAGAGGCTACACCTTC. Translated, it gives CATGGRLRGYTF. The V and J genes are TRBV28 and TRBJ1-2, with D possibly being TRBD1 (6 bases). Germline CDR1 reads MDHEN; CDR2 reads SYDVKM. This CDR3 has 12 amino acids. V dropped 10 bases and J dropped 8 bases, with 17 bases sitting between them.

The V gene is TRBV3-1 (or the pseudogene TRBV3-2), the J gene TRBJ2-1, with TRBD2 matching over 12 bases. The germline gives CDR1 LGHDT, CDR2 YNNKEL (reference sequence). The CDR3 has 16 amino acids. Unmatched junction bases numbered 7, after V lost 1 base and J lost 9 bases. The CDR3 protein is CASSQVSSGGATEQFF. Here the CDR3 DNA reads TGTGCCAGCAGCCAAGTTTCTAGCGGGGGGGCAACTGAGCAGTTCTTC.

The J gene is TRBJ2-5, the V gene TRBV2, with a possible D match to TRBD2 (6 bases). V lost 7 bases and J 1 base, leaving 10 bases between the germline ends. Germline CDR1 reads SNHLY; CDR2 reads FYNNEI. This CDR3 spans 13 amino acids. CDR3 sequence (DNA): TGTGCCAGCACTGCGGGGATCCAAGAGACCCAGTACTTC. This encodes CASTAGIQETQYF.